A selection of T cell receptor beta chains follows, all from one sample in a study of cytomegalovirus exposure and HLA in healthy donors. Assay used: immunoSEQ multiplex PCR; TCRdb lists only in-frame clones, some missing. This sample carries about 120,000 clones, about four fifths of them seen once, and the ten largest clones take around 1.5%. Sequences were obtained from PBMCs. The receptor source for this set is a woman in her late teens or twenties in good health and CMV-seronegative. The CDR3 runs from the conserved cysteine through the conserved F or W. The order of the fields is CDR3 DNA, CDR3 protein, clone size, D gene, J gene, V gene. D genes are given only for firm matches. The size entry is marked missing in some rows and otherwise reads once, few, many or a size class.

CDR3nt: TGTGCCAGCAAAGAGGGGGCAGAGTCCGGAAACACCATATATTTT
CDR3aa: CASKEGAESGNTIYF
abundance: .
d_gene: TRBD1
j_gene: TRBJ1-3
v_gene: TRBV2

CDR3nt: TGTGCCACCAGCAGAGATCTAGGGGCTAACTATGGCTACACCTTC
CDR3aa: CATSRDLGANYGYTF
abundance: .
d_gene: .
j_gene: TRBJ1-2
v_gene: TRBV15

CDR3nt: TGTGCCAGCAGCACCGGGACTAGCGGATCCTACGAGCAGTACTTC
CDR3aa: CASSTGTSGSYEQYF
abundance: .
d_gene: TRBD2
j_gene: TRBJ2-7
v_gene: TRBV5-4

CDR3nt: TGTGCCAGCAGGGCGGGAGGAGGGACAGATACGCAGTATTTT
CDR3aa: CASRAGGGTDTQYF
abundance: once
d_gene: TRBD2
j_gene: TRBJ2-3
v_gene: TRBV6-5

CDR3nt: TGTGCCAGCAGCTTATACGAGAATAGTGAGCAGTTCTTC
CDR3aa: CASSLYENSEQFF
abundance: few
d_gene: .
j_gene: TRBJ2-1
v_gene: TRBV7-3

CDR3nt: TGTGCCAGCAGCTTAGCGTCTAGCGGGATCAACGAGCAGTACTTC
CDR3aa: CASSLASSGINEQYF
abundance: few
d_gene: TRBD2
j_gene: TRBJ2-7
v_gene: TRBV11-2

CDR3nt: TGTGCCAGCAGCCTCGAGATCGGGGAGCAGTTCTTC
CDR3aa: CASSLEIGEQFF
abundance: .
d_gene: .
j_gene: TRBJ2-1
v_gene: TRBV4-2

CDR3nt: TGTGCCAGCAGCCCGCTTAGCGGGGGGGCCTACAATGAGCAGTTCTTC
CDR3aa: CASSPLSGGAYNEQFF
abundance: .
d_gene: TRBD2
j_gene: TRBJ2-1
v_gene: TRBV5-5

CDR3nt: TGTGCCAGCAGCTTAGGGACAGCAACTAACTATGGCTACACCTTC
CDR3aa: CASSLGTATNYGYTF
abundance: few
d_gene: .
j_gene: TRBJ1-2
v_gene: TRBV7-9

CDR3nt: TGTGCCAGCAGTCGACAGAATAATCAGCCCCAGCATTTT
CDR3aa: CASSRQNNQPQHF
abundance: .
d_gene: .
j_gene: TRBJ1-5
v_gene: TRBV2

CDR3nt: TGTGCCAGTAGTATACAGGGGGCGCGCGGTGGCTACACCTTC
CDR3aa: CASSIQGARGGYTF
abundance: .
d_gene: TRBD1
j_gene: TRBJ1-2
v_gene: TRBV19

CDR3nt: TGTGCCAGCAGCCGACTCCTGGGTGGGAACACCGGGGAGCTGTTTTTT
CDR3aa: CASSRLLGGNTGELFF
abundance: .
d_gene: .
j_gene: TRBJ2-2
v_gene: TRBV7-9

CDR3nt: TGTGCCAGCAGCTTAACTAGGGATGAGCAGTTCTTC
CDR3aa: CASSLTRDEQFF
abundance: .
d_gene: .
j_gene: TRBJ2-1
v_gene: TRBV7-2

CDR3nt: TGTGCCATCAGTGAGGGCCAAGGGACAGCTAATTCACCCCTCCACTTT
CDR3aa: CAISEGQGTANSPLHF
abundance: few
d_gene: TRBD1
j_gene: TRBJ1-6
v_gene: TRBV10-3

CDR3nt: TGCGCCAGCAGCTCCAGCCTAGCGGGAGGAATCAATGAGCAGTTCTTC
CDR3aa: CASSSSLAGGINEQFF
abundance: .
d_gene: TRBD2
j_gene: TRBJ2-1
v_gene: TRBV5-1

CDR3nt: TGTGCCAGCAGCTTAGGAGGGGGCAGGTATGGCTACACCTTC
CDR3aa: CASSLGGGRYGYTF
abundance: .
d_gene: TRBD1
j_gene: TRBJ1-2
v_gene: TRBV7-9

CDR3nt: TGTGCCAGCAGCTTGGAGGCGACCTACTACAATGAGCAGTTCTTC
CDR3aa: CASSLEATYYNEQFF
abundance: .
d_gene: .
j_gene: TRBJ2-1
v_gene: TRBV11-2

CDR3nt: TGTGCCAGCAGCTTGGGGACTAGCGGAAGCTCTGGGGCCAACGTCCTGACTTTC
CDR3aa: CASSLGTSGSSGANVLTF
abundance: .
d_gene: TRBD2
j_gene: TRBJ2-6
v_gene: TRBV5-5

CDR3nt: TGTGCCAGCAGGGAGACTAGCGGGAGGGTTGAGCAGTTCTTC
CDR3aa: CASRETSGRVEQFF
abundance: .
d_gene: TRBD2
j_gene: TRBJ2-1
v_gene: TRBV5-6

CDR3nt: TGCGCCAGCAGCTTGGGGGAGTGGGGGACAGGCCAGGGTACTGAAGCTTTCTTT
CDR3aa: CASSLGEWGTGQGTEAFF
abundance: .
d_gene: TRBD1
j_gene: TRBJ1-1
v_gene: TRBV5-1

CDR3nt: TGTGCCAGTAGTATCAGCGGGAGCTCCTACAATGAGCAGTTCTTC
CDR3aa: CASSISGSSYNEQFF
abundance: .
d_gene: TRBD2
j_gene: TRBJ2-1
v_gene: TRBV19

CDR3nt: TGTGCAAGTCGCTCAAGGGGACAGCAGAAGACTGAAGCTTTCTTT
CDR3aa: CASRSRGQQKTEAFF
abundance: .
d_gene: .
j_gene: TRBJ1-1
v_gene: TRBV12-2

CDR3nt: TGTGCCAGCATTAGGGACAGCTCATCGAACACTGAAGCTTTCTTT
CDR3aa: CASIRDSSSNTEAFF
abundance: .
d_gene: TRBD1
j_gene: TRBJ1-1
v_gene: TRBV2

CDR3nt: TGCGCCAGCAGCTTGGTATACGCGGGTCGTGGTGAGACCCAGTACTTC
CDR3aa: CASSLVYAGRGETQYF
abundance: .
d_gene: .
j_gene: TRBJ2-5
v_gene: TRBV5-1

CDR3nt: TGTGCCAGCTCACCGGACAGGCTCGACGAGCAGTACTTC
CDR3aa: CASSPDRLDEQYF
abundance: .
d_gene: TRBD1
j_gene: TRBJ2-7
v_gene: TRBV18

CDR3nt: TGTGCCATCACCTCGGCAGGGAACGGCTACGAGCAGTACTTC
CDR3aa: CAITSAGNGYEQYF
abundance: .
d_gene: .
j_gene: TRBJ2-7
v_gene: TRBV10-3

CDR3nt: TGTGCCAGCAGCCCCGTCGTCGGGGGAGCCGCTAACTATGGCTACACCTTC
CDR3aa: CASSPVVGGAANYGYTF
abundance: .
d_gene: .
j_gene: TRBJ1-2
v_gene: TRBV7-9

CDR3nt: TGCGCCAGCACCTCGGGACAGCCCCACAATTCACCCCTCCACTTT
CDR3aa: CASTSGQPHNSPLHF
abundance: .
d_gene: TRBD1
j_gene: TRBJ1-6
v_gene: TRBV10-2

CDR3nt: TGCGCCAGCAGCTTGTTTAGTGCGGGGAACACAGATACGCAGTATTTT
CDR3aa: CASSLFSAGNTDTQYF
abundance: .
d_gene: .
j_gene: TRBJ2-3
v_gene: TRBV5-1

CDR3nt: TGCGCCAGCAGTCCTCAGGATCCCGAGACTGAAGCTTTCTTT
CDR3aa: CASSPQDPETEAFF
abundance: .
d_gene: .
j_gene: TRBJ1-1
v_gene: TRBV5-1

CDR3nt: TGTGCCATCAGTGAACTCCAGGGGCCTGGCAATCAGCCCCAGCATTTT
CDR3aa: CAISELQGPGNQPQHF
abundance: .
d_gene: .
j_gene: TRBJ1-5
v_gene: TRBV10-3

CDR3nt: TGTGCCAGCAGTGACAGGGGTGCCGGGGAGCTGTTTTTT
CDR3aa: CASSDRGAGELFF
abundance: .
d_gene: TRBD1
j_gene: TRBJ2-2
v_gene: TRBV6-5

CDR3nt: TGCAGCTCCAGACAGGGTCAAGAGACCCAGTACTTC
CDR3aa: CSSRQGQETQYF
abundance: .
d_gene: TRBD1
j_gene: TRBJ2-5
v_gene: TRBV29-1

CDR3nt: TGTGCCAGCAGCTTTCTTACAGGGGTGATGACTGAAGCTTTCTTT
CDR3aa: CASSFLTGVMTEAFF
abundance: .
d_gene: TRBD1
j_gene: TRBJ1-1
v_gene: TRBV7-9

CDR3nt: TGCAGCGTTAGGGGGCGCGGAGATACGCAGTATTTT
CDR3aa: CSVRGRGDTQYF
abundance: once
d_gene: TRBD1
j_gene: TRBJ2-3
v_gene: TRBV29-1

CDR3nt: TGTGCCAGCAGCTTTTCGTCTGGGACAGGGGGGAACACTGAAGCTTTCTTT
CDR3aa: CASSFSSGTGGNTEAFF
abundance: .
d_gene: TRBD1
j_gene: TRBJ1-1
v_gene: TRBV7-8

CDR3nt: TGTGCCAGCAGTTACTCCGTGGCAGGGAACACTGAAGCTTTCTTT
CDR3aa: CASSYSVAGNTEAFF
abundance: .
d_gene: .
j_gene: TRBJ1-1
v_gene: TRBV6-5

CDR3nt: TGTGCCAGCAGTTTTCGGGGGGGCGGCCGGGACAATGAGCAGTTCTTC
CDR3aa: CASSFRGGGRDNEQFF
abundance: .
d_gene: TRBD2
j_gene: TRBJ2-1
v_gene: TRBV27

CDR3nt: TGTGCCAGCAGCTTCGTGGGGGCCTCAGGAGATGGCTACACCTTC
CDR3aa: CASSFVGASGDGYTF
abundance: .
d_gene: .
j_gene: TRBJ1-2
v_gene: TRBV7-2

CDR3nt: TGTGCCAGCTCACCACCGGGCAGCTCCTACGAGCAGTACTTC
CDR3aa: CASSPPGSSYEQYF
abundance: .
d_gene: .
j_gene: TRBJ2-7
v_gene: TRBV18

CDR3nt: TGTGCCAGCGCAAAGGGACAAGCCTTCCTCTTC
CDR3aa: CASAKGQAFLF
abundance: .
d_gene: .
j_gene: TRBJ2-1
v_gene: TRBV27

CDR3nt: TGTGCCAGCATGGCGACAGGGGCTAACTATGGCTACACCTTC
CDR3aa: CASMATGANYGYTF
abundance: .
d_gene: TRBD1
j_gene: TRBJ1-2
v_gene: TRBV2

CDR3nt: TGCGCCAGCAGCTTTAGCTGGATTAGCACAGATACGCAGTATTTT
CDR3aa: CASSFSWISTDTQYF
abundance: .
d_gene: .
j_gene: TRBJ2-3
v_gene: TRBV5-1

CDR3nt: TGTGCCAGAGGGAGACAGGGTGGCTACGAGCAGTACTTC
CDR3aa: CARGRQGGYEQYF
abundance: .
d_gene: TRBD1
j_gene: TRBJ2-7
v_gene: TRBV2

CDR3nt: TGCGCCAGCAGCTCTATACCTAGCGGGAGCTACAATGAGCAGTTCTTC
CDR3aa: CASSSIPSGSYNEQFF
abundance: .
d_gene: TRBD2
j_gene: TRBJ2-1
v_gene: TRBV5-1

CDR3nt: TGCGCCAGCAGAAGGGACAGACAAGAGACCCAGTACTTC
CDR3aa: CASRRDRQETQYF
abundance: .
d_gene: TRBD1
j_gene: TRBJ2-5
v_gene: TRBV5-1

CDR3nt: TGTGCCAGCAGTTCCGTACAGGGCGTGCTCTACGAGCAGTACTTC
CDR3aa: CASSSVQGVLYEQYF
abundance: .
d_gene: .
j_gene: TRBJ2-7
v_gene: TRBV6-5

CDR3nt: TGCGCCAGCAGCCAGAGCGGGACAGGGACGCCGACTAGGTATGGCTACACCTTC
CDR3aa: CASSQSGTGTPTRYGYTF
abundance: .
d_gene: TRBD1
j_gene: TRBJ1-2
v_gene: TRBV4-1

CDR3nt: TGTGCCATCAGTGGTGGACAGGGGGCGGACTTTGGGGGGACAGATACGCAGTATTTT
CDR3aa: CAISGGQGADFGGTDTQYF
abundance: .
d_gene: TRBD1
j_gene: TRBJ2-3
v_gene: TRBV10-3

CDR3nt: TGTGCCAGCAGCTTAGAAGGGGGCCGGGCCTACAATGAGCAGTTCTTC
CDR3aa: CASSLEGGRAYNEQFF
abundance: .
d_gene: TRBD1
j_gene: TRBJ2-1
v_gene: TRBV7-6

CDR3nt: TGTGCCAGCAGTATGCTAGCGGGGTCCTACAATGAGCAGTTCTTC
CDR3aa: CASSMLAGSYNEQFF
abundance: .
d_gene: TRBD2
j_gene: TRBJ2-1
v_gene: TRBV27

CDR3nt: TGTGCCAGCAGCTCCGGACAGAAAAATCAGCCCCAGCATTTT
CDR3aa: CASSSGQKNQPQHF
abundance: once
d_gene: .
j_gene: TRBJ1-5
v_gene: TRBV7-2

CDR3nt: TGTGCCAGCAGCCAAGATGAAGGAGCTCCAAGGACCTACGAGCAGTACTTC
CDR3aa: CASSQDEGAPRTYEQYF
abundance: .
d_gene: .
j_gene: TRBJ2-7
v_gene: TRBV14

CDR3nt: TGCGCCAGCAGCCAAGCTGGCAGGGCCAAAAGCACAGATACGCAGTATTTT
CDR3aa: CASSQAGRAKSTDTQYF
abundance: few
d_gene: .
j_gene: TRBJ2-3
v_gene: TRBV4-3

CDR3nt: TGCAGCGTTGAAGCTAGCGGGAGCGAGACCCAGTACTTC
CDR3aa: CSVEASGSETQYF
abundance: .
d_gene: TRBD2
j_gene: TRBJ2-5
v_gene: TRBV29-1

CDR3nt: TGTGCCAGCTCACCAGAGAGACGGACTATGAACACTGAAGCTTTCTTT
CDR3aa: CASSPERRTMNTEAFF
abundance: few
d_gene: .
j_gene: TRBJ1-1
v_gene: TRBV18

CDR3nt: TGTGCCAGCAGCCCGCGGACAGGGCAAGGAGCTTTCTTT
CDR3aa: CASSPRTGQGAFF
abundance: .
d_gene: TRBD1
j_gene: TRBJ1-1
v_gene: TRBV7-2

CDR3nt: TGTGCCATCAGAGGGGGTAACTATGGCTACACCTTC
CDR3aa: CAIRGGNYGYTF
abundance: .
d_gene: .
j_gene: TRBJ1-2
v_gene: TRBV10-3

CDR3nt: TGTGCCAGCAGGGGGGGGACAGGTCCATTCTACGAGCAGTACTTC
CDR3aa: CASRGGTGPFYEQYF
abundance: .
d_gene: .
j_gene: TRBJ2-7
v_gene: TRBV6-1

CDR3nt: TGTGCCAGCAGTTCCCGGGACAGGGTAGGCGAGCAGTACTTC
CDR3aa: CASSSRDRVGEQYF
abundance: once
d_gene: TRBD1
j_gene: TRBJ2-7
v_gene: TRBV27